A single sample is the source of the 9 T cell receptor beta chains below, sequenced in a study of memory CD4+ T cells and cytomegalovirus serostatus. The sort gate was single viable CD3+CD4+CD8-CD45RO+ cells for memory CD4+ T cells. Here immunoSEQ multiplex PCR was the method, and the copy in TCRdb shows in-frame clones only, minus some. This table holds about 48,000 clones, over 75% found once. Sequencing input: memory CD4+ T cells from blood. The source of these receptors is an adult in good health and CMV-seronegative.

V usage is TRBV5-1 and J usage is TRBJ2-7, with 10 nucleotides matching TRBD1. The CDR3 contains 14 residues. V lost 3 bases, J lost 12 bases, and 12 bases stayed unmatched. Germline-derived CDR1 and CDR2 are SGHRS and YFSETQ. CDR3 amino acids: CASSWWGQGLEGYF. In nucleotides, the CDR3 is TGCGCCAGCAGCTGGTGGGGACAGGGGCTCGAGGGGTACTTC. Supplemented by reference TRBV5-1 and TRBJ2-7, the full variable domain reads KAGVTQTPRYLIKTRGQQVTLSCSPISGHRSVSWYQQTPGQGLQFLFEYFSETQRNKGNFPGRFSGRQFSNSRSEMNVSTLELGDSALYLCASSWWGQGLEGYFGPGTRLTVT.

This sequence joins TRBV5-1 and TRBJ2-7; 9 bases are shared with TRBD1. The trim removed 3 bases at V and 2 bases at J, leaving 6 bases unmatched. This CDR3 is 15 amino acids long. Germline V CDR1 and CDR2: SGHRS, YFSETQ. The CDR3 DNA follows: TGCGCCAGCAGCTCCCGGGACAGGGTCCCCTACGAGCAGTACTTC. Amino acid sequence: CASSSRDRVPYEQYF.

This clone was counted a single time. The chain uses TRBV7-8 and TRBJ2-7, with D unresolved. The germline gives CDR1 SGHVS, CDR2 FQNEAQ. Trimming took 5 bases from V and 6 from J, leaving 17 bases between them. CDR3 length: 14 amino acids. The CDR3 DNA follows: TGTGCCAGCAGCCTTCGTTGGTTGCGTGGCGAGCAGTACTTC. Translation gives CASSLRWLRGEQYF.

This clone appeared a single time. The genes are TRBV7-9 and TRBJ1-1; weak D call: TRBD1 (6 bases). The CDR3 consists of 14 residues. V lost 5 bases and J 0 bases, leaving 10 bases between the germline ends. The germline V gene encodes CDR1 SEHNR and CDR2 FQNEAQ (reference sequence). In DNA, the CDR3 is TGTGCCAGCAGCCCCCCAGGGGTGAACACTGAAGCTTTCTTT. It codes for CASSPPGVNTEAFF.

This clone was seen ten or more times. V is TRBV5-1 and J is TRBJ2-7; D gene ambiguous. Germline V CDR1 and CDR2: SGHRS, YFSETQ. The CDR3 contains 14 residues. Trimming removed 0 bases at V and 6 bases at J, with 13 bases between. The DNA of the CDR3 is TGCGCCAGCAGCTTGGACGGTGTCCTAGGCGAGCAGTACTTC. Encoded protein: CASSLDGVLGEQYF.

This chain links TRBV2 with TRBJ2-2; D is unresolved. With 4 bases removed from V and 1 base from J, the gap between germline ends came to 7 bases. The CDR3 covers 14 residues. In germline, CDR1 is SNHLY, CDR2 FYNNEI. DNA of the CDR3: TGTGCCAGCAGTGGCAACCTGAACACCGGGGAGCTGTTTTTT. Translating it yields CASSGNLNTGELFF.

This chain connects TRBV18 to TRBJ2-1; 12 bases agree with TRBD2. V gave up 6 bases and J gave up 6 bases; unmatched junction bases: 6. Germline V gene lookup returns CDR1 KGHSH and CDR2 LQKENI. This CDR3 has 15 amino acids. CDR3 region: CASSPTSGGRNEQFF. As DNA, the CDR3 is TGTGCCAGCTCGCCGACTAGCGGGGGCCGCAATGAGCAGTTCTTC.

This clone occurred a few times. This chain connects TRBV27 to TRBJ1-2; tentative D call: TRBD1 (6 bases). Germline V gives CDR1 MNHEY, CDR2 SMNVEV (reference sequence). V lost 2 bases and J lost 4, with 17 bases in between. The CDR3 is 16 residues long. The CDR3 protein is CASSLGSVRGAYGYTF. The CDR3 DNA follows: TGTGCCAGCAGTTTAGGGTCCGTCAGGGGCGCCTATGGCTACACCTTC.

This rearrangement joins TRBV19 to TRBJ2-2, with D hard to call. The CDR3 is 14 residues long. Germline lookup yields CDR1 LNHDA and CDR2 SQIVND (reference sequence). With 1 base removed from V and 7 bases from J, the gap between germline ends came to 10 bases. The CDR3 reads CASSIVQGNGELFF. The DNA for the CDR3 is TGTGCCAGTAGTATAGTACAAGGGAACGGGGAGCTGTTTTTT.